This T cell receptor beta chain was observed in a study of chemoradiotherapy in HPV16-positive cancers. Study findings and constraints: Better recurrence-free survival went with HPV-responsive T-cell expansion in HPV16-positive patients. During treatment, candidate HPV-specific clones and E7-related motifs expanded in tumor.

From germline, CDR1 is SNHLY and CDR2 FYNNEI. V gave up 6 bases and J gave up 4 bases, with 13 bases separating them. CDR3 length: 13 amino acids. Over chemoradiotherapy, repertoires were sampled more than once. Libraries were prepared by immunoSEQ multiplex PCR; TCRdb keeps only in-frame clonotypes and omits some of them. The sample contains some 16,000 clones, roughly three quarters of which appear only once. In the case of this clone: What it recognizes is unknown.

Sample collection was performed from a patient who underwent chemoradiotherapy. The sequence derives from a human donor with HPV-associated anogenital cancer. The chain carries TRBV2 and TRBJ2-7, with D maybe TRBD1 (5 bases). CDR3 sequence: CASRFKQGYEQYF. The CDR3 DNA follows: TGTGCCAGCAGATTTAAGCAGGGATACGAGCAGTACTTC. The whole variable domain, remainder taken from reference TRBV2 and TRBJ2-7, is EPEVTQTPSHQVTQMGQEVILRCVPISNHLYFYWYRQILGQKVEFLVSFYNNEISEKSEIFDDQFSVERPDGSNFTLKIRSTKLEDSAMYFCASRFKQGYEQYFGPGTRLTVT.